This TCR beta chain was obtained from a study of blood T cell repertoires in COVID-19. Looking at the study overall: Collection of acute and convalescent COVID-19 samples took place in the United States, Italy and Spain. PBMCs, B-cell-depleted T cells, or T cells were the source of the cDNA or gDNA that made up the material.

As handled by the study authors: Estimation of nucleated cell counts was performed using reference gene primer amplification. Assay: immunoSEQ multiplex PCR; the TCRdb copy retains only in-frame clones and omits some. V, J and clone size are taken as reported in that table, and D and trimming were inferred from the DNA itself. The sample lists tens of thousands of clones, around 90% occurring once. A single count supports this clone. The germline V gene encodes CDR1 SGHRS and CDR2 YFSETQ. This CDR3 spans 13 amino acids. V was pared by 3 bases and J by 2 bases, with 6 bases between. This clonotype originated in a man in his 70s with acute or convalescent COVID-19. The sequencing sample was made of peripheral blood. The chain has TRBV5-1 and TRBJ1-5, with D uncertain. Here the CDR3 reads CASSYGGNQPQHF. The CDR3 bases are TGCGCCAGCAGCTACGGTGGCAATCAGCCCCAGCATTTT.